This entry lists 11 T cell receptor beta chains sequenced from one sample in a study of early T cells in non-severe SARS-CoV-2 infection. Using its own MiXCR run on the 5' RACE reads, TCRdb lists one record per CDR3 protein. This table holds tens of thousands of distinct CDR3 sequences, 9% to 15% found once. Sequencing was done on a sample of whole blood. The source is an adult who was a healthcare worker with PCR-confirmed SARS-CoV-2 infection or an uninfected control (not recorded which).

V and J are TRBV28 and TRBJ1-5; D is unclear. The V gene lost 6 bases and the J gene lost 5 bases, with 11 bases spanning the gap. Germline-derived CDR1 and CDR2 are MDHEN and SYDVKM. The CDR3 loop spans 13 amino acids. The CDR3 DNA reads TGTGCCAGCAGAGGTAGACCGCATCAGCCCCAGCATTTT. Amino acid sequence: CASRGRPHQPQHF.

This clonotype has just a few counts. The chain links TRBV24-1 to TRBJ2-7; no firm D call. Germline assignment: CDR1 KGHDR and CDR2 SFDVKD. The CDR3 sequence is 12 residues long. Trimming removed 0 bases at V and 5 bases at J, with 4 bases between. The CDR3 nucleotides read TGTGCCACCAGTGATTTGCGGGACGAGCAGTACTTC. It encodes CATSDLRDEQYF.

V gene TRBV5-1 combines with J gene TRBJ1-5; D not certain. Germline loops: CDR1 SGHRS, CDR2 YFSETQ. V lost 0 bases and J 4 bases, leaving 5 bases between the germline ends. The CDR3 totals 13 residues. The CDR3 coding sequence is TGCGCCAGCAGCTTGGATATAAATCAGCCCCAGCATTTT. Translation gives CASSLDINQPQHF.

In this sample, this clonotype turned up many times. The chain recombines TRBV20-1 with TRBJ2-3; D remains ambiguous. V was cut by 4 bases and J by 0 bases, with 14 bases left in between. The germline gives CDR1 DFQATT, CDR2 SNEGSKA (reference sequence). The CDR3 is 15 residues long. The CDR3 loop reads CSAIRSATSTDTQYF. CDR3 DNA: TGCAGTGCTATCCGGAGCGCGACAAGCACAGATACGCAGTATTTT.

This clonotype was counted at least ten times. The chain uses TRBV12-3 or TRBV12-4 and TRBJ1-5; the match to TRBD1 covers 7 bases. The CDR3 has 15 amino acids. J was trimmed by 6 bases and V by 8 bases; bases with no gene match: 13. CDR3 residues: CASYNSTQGGQPQHF. The CDR3 nucleotides read TGTGCCAGCTACAATTCAACGCAGGGGGGTCAGCCCCAGCATTTT.

This clonotype has at least ten counts. The chain is built from TRBV27 and TRBJ1-5, with D possibly being TRBD1 (6 bases). The CDR3 has 14 amino acids. In germline, CDR1 is MNHEY, CDR2 SMNVEV (reference sequence). V was trimmed by 4 bases and J by 7 bases, leaving 14 bases between them. The CDR3 DNA reads as TGTGCCAGCAGTTCCCTTCAGGGGTCCCAGCCCCAGCATTTT. It translates to CASSSLQGSQPQHF.

The rearrangement links TRBV28 to TRBJ1-2; D is unclear. This CDR3 has 13 residues. With 2 bases removed from V and 8 bases from J, the gap between germline ends came to 12 bases. Germline CDR1 is MDHEN and CDR2 is SYDVKM. As DNA, the CDR3 is TGTGCCAGCAGTTTAGCGCCCCAGAAGGGCTACACCTTC. Translation gives CASSLAPQKGYTF.

The genes are TRBV20-1 and TRBJ2-7, with 9 bases fitting TRBD2. Germline CDR1 reads DFQATT; CDR2 reads SNEGSKA (reference sequence). J lost 0 bases, V lost 1 base, and 4 bases had no gene match. The CDR3 extends over 15 amino acids. As DNA, the CDR3 is TGCAGTGCTAGAGGGGCTAGCGGGATCTCCTACGAGCAGTACTTC. Protein product: CSARGASGISYEQYF.

This clonotype was counted at least ten times. This chain links TRBV6-5 with TRBJ1-2, with 11 bases identical to TRBD1. The CDR3 is 14 residues long. The germline CDR1 and CDR2 sequences are MNHEY and SVGAGI. After removal of 6 bases from V and 4 bases from J, the junction contained 4 bases not matched to a gene. In DNA, the CDR3 is TGTGCCAGCAGCTCCGGGACAGGGGGCTATGGCTACACCTTC. Its protein is CASSSGTGGYGYTF.

V is TRBV6-6 and J is TRBJ2-7; 9 nucleotides line up with TRBD1. The V gene's germline CDR1 is MNHNY and CDR2 SVGAGI (reference sequence). V trimming: 4 bases; J trimming: 2 bases; junction bases outside the gene matches: 15. There are 18 residues in the CDR3. This CDR3 reads CASSSPRDRDSLTYEQYF. The CDR3 nucleotides read TGTGCCAGCAGTTCCCCCCGGGACAGGGATTCATTGACCTACGAGCAGTACTTC.

This clonotype was seen repeatedly, ten times or more. The chain has TRBV12-3 or TRBV12-4 and TRBJ2-2, with 7 bases fitting TRBD2. CDR3 length: 14 amino acids. J was trimmed by 4 bases and V by 6 bases; bases with no gene match: 5. DNA of the CDR3: TGTGCCAGCAGCCGACTAGCCGGCACCGGGGAGCTGTTTTTT. Translation gives CASSRLAGTGELFF.